Listed below are T cell receptor beta chains from one sample, sequenced in a study of T cells in localized non-small cell lung cancer. Profiled with immunoSEQ multiplex PCR; TCRdb holds only in-frame clones, not every one. The sample includes about 52,000 clones, roughly 86% of them seen just once. The input for sequencing was PBMCs, taken before any cancer treatment. The receptors come from a female donor with stage II lung adenocarcinoma. CDR3s include the opening cysteine and the closing phenylalanine or tryptophan. The D gene is left open where the match is weak. Some rows mark clone size as missing; the rest say once, few, many or name a class of expanded clone.

>TRBJ1-5|-|-|TRBV2
CASSEQGGRSNQPQHF
TGTGCCAGCAGTGAACAGGGAGGGAGGAGCAATCAGCCCCAGCATTTT
>TRBJ2-5|-|TRBD2|TRBV13
CASSFLRSGGEETQYF
TGTGCCAGCAGCTTCCTGAGGAGCGGGGGGGAAGAGACCCAGTACTTC
>TRBJ1-5|-|TRBD1|TRBV2
CASKTGTGGHQPQHF
TGTGCCAGCAAAACCGGGACAGGGGGCCATCAGCCCCAGCATTTT
>TRBJ2-2|-|TRBD1|TRBV5-1
CASRRTGRNANTGELFF
TGCGCCAGCAGACGGACAGGGAGAAACGCGAACACCGGGGAGCTGTTTTTT
>TRBJ2-5|once|TRBD1|TRBV5-1
CASSLAMTGQETQYF
TGCGCCAGCAGCTTGGCCATGACAGGGCAAGAGACCCAGTACTTC
>TRBJ2-2|once|-|TRBV11-3
CASSSGGTGELFF
TGTGCCAGCAGCTCTGGGGGCACCGGGGAGCTGTTTTTT
>TRBJ1-2|-|-|TRBV6-1
CASSEAGRGRAYGYTF
TGTGCCAGCAGTGAAGCTGGGCGGGGGCGAGCCTATGGCTACACCTTC
>TRBJ2-7|-|TRBD1|TRBV7-8
CASSFSGTASSYEQYF
TGTGCCAGCAGCTTCTCCGGGACAGCTAGCTCCTACGAGCAGTACTTC
>TRBJ1-2|-|-|TRBV15
CATSPAGVTDGYTF
TGTGCCACCAGTCCAGCGGGCGTCACGGATGGCTACACCTTC
>TRBJ1-2|-|-|TRBV7-9
CASSSDTGAYTF
TGTGCCAGCAGCTCCGATACGGGAGCCTACACCTTC
>TRBJ2-7|-|-|TRBV11-1
CASSLQSIAYEQYF
TGTGCCAGCAGCTTACAATCCATAGCCTACGAGCAGTACTTC
>TRBJ2-1|-|-|TRBV11-2
CASTSGGPYNEQFF
TGTGCCAGCACCTCCGGGGGGCCCTACAATGAGCAGTTCTTC
>TRBJ1-1|-|-|TRBV18
CASSPVGEVTEAFF
TGTGCCAGCTCACCGGTAGGGGAGGTCACTGAAGCTTTCTTT
>TRBJ2-3|-|TRBD1|TRBV19
CASSFGTGQGTDTQYF
TGTGCCAGTAGTTTCGGGACAGGCCAGGGCACAGATACGCAGTATTTT
>TRBJ2-2|-|-|TRBV11-2
CASSLGGDTGELFF
TGTGCCAGCAGCTTAGGAGGGGACACCGGGGAGCTGTTTTTT
>TRBJ2-1|-|-|TRBV4-2
CASSQAGYSYNEQFF
TGTGCCAGCAGCCAAGCGGGGTACTCCTACAATGAGCAGTTCTTC
>TRBJ1-2|-|-|TRBV4-1
CASSPTQVNYGYTF
TGCGCCAGCAGCCCCACCCAGGTTAACTATGGCTACACCTTC
>TRBJ1-1|-|-|TRBV21-1
CASRGSIATIRTEAFF
TGTGCCAGCAGAGGATCCATAGCCACAATTCGCACTGAAGCTTTCTTT
>TRBJ1-2|-|-|TRBV6-6
CASSYSEGLGYTF
TGTGCCAGCAGTTATTCAGAGGGCTTGGGCTACACCTTC
>TRBJ2-5|-|TRBD1|TRBV7-7
CASSTEGAQETQYF
TGTGCTAGCAGCACCGAGGGGGCTCAAGAGACCCAGTACTTC
>TRBJ1-1|-|-|TRBV5-6
CASSLPGGTEAFF
TGTGCCAGCAGCTTGCCGGGTGGCACTGAAGCTTTCTTT
>TRBJ2-7|-|-|TRBV5-8
CASSLGAREDSYEQYF
TGTGCCAGCAGCTTGGGGGCCAGGGAAGATTCCTACGAGCAGTACTTC
>TRBJ1-6|-|-|TRBV5-6
CASSPVGGRTNSPLHF
TGTGCCAGCAGCCCGGTAGGTGGACGGACGAATTCACCCCTCCACTTT
>TRBJ1-1|-|TRBD1|TRBV6-1
CASSARQGAETEAFF
TGTGCCAGCAGTGCCAGACAGGGGGCAGAGACTGAAGCTTTCTTT
>TRBJ2-3|-|-|TRBV5-6
CASSLDRDAGGGGSQYF
TGTGCCAGCAGCTTAGACCGGGACGCAGGTGGGGGAGGTTCGCAGTATTTT
>TRBJ2-1|-|-|TRBV28
CASSAPGTPVQFF
TGTGCCAGCAGTGCACCGGGGACCCCTGTACAGTTCTTC
>TRBJ2-5|-|TRBD1|TRBV6-5
CASSPGQGRETQYF
TGTGCCAGCAGTCCTGGACAGGGAAGAGAGACCCAGTACTTC
>TRBJ2-1|-|TRBD2|TRBV4-1
CASSHVAGADNEQFF
TGCGCCAGCAGCCACGTAGCGGGGGCTGACAATGAGCAGTTCTTC
>TRBJ1-2|-|TRBD1|TRBV5-1
CASQRGQGRSNIYGYTF
TGCGCCAGCCAGCGGGGACAGGGAAGAAGTAATATCTATGGCTACACCTTC
>TRBJ2-7|-|-|TRBV2
CASSSTVTGPYEQYF
TGTGCCAGCAGTTCGACGGTGACAGGTCCCTACGAGCAGTACTTC
>TRBJ2-3|once|-|TRBV5-1
CASSLDRPSTDTQYF
TGCGCCAGCAGCTTGGACAGGCCTAGCACAGATACGCAGTATTTT
>TRBJ2-7|-|-|TRBV2
CASKGDRPASYEQYF
TGTGCCAGCAAGGGGGACCGCCCCGCCAGCTACGAGCAGTACTTC
>TRBJ1-4|once|-|TRBV5-6
CASSWTWGTNEKLFF
TGTGCCAGCAGCTGGACCTGGGGAACTAATGAAAAACTGTTTTTT
>TRBJ2-2|-|TRBD1|TRBV10-3
CAISWDRGTGELFF
TGTGCCATCAGTTGGGACAGGGGGACCGGGGAGCTGTTTTTT
>TRBJ1-2|once|TRBD1|TRBV29-1
CSVIKTGGAGYGYTF
TGCAGCGTTATTAAAACAGGGGGCGCGGGCTATGGCTACACCTTC
>TRBJ1-5|-|-|TRBV19
CASSGKGTLWDYRESNQPQHF
TGTGCCAGTAGTGGGAAGGGGACACTTTGGGACTATCGAGAGAGCAATCAGCCCCAGCATTTT
>TRBJ2-1|-|TRBD1|TRBV2
CASNRGQGTDTGNEQFF
TGTGCCAGCAATAGGGGACAGGGGACGGACACCGGCAATGAGCAGTTCTTC
>TRBJ1-1|-|TRBD1|TRBV6-4
CASRAGQANTEAFF
TGTGCCAGCAGGGCGGGACAGGCGAACACTGAAGCTTTCTTT
>TRBJ2-1|-|TRBD1|TRBV7-8
CASSPRLVRDRAGEQFF
TGTGCCAGCAGCCCACGGCTTGTCCGGGACAGGGCCGGTGAGCAGTTCTTC
>TRBJ1-2|-|-|TRBV7-9
CASTDGGGPNGYTF
TGTGCCAGCACCGACGGGGGGGGGCCTAATGGCTACACCTTC
>TRBJ2-1|-|TRBD1|TRBV19
CASTGTGRHEQFF
TGTGCCAGTACGGGGACAGGGCGGCATGAGCAGTTCTTC